This TCR beta chain comes out of a study of blood T cell repertoires in COVID-19. Study background: Sites across the United States, Italy and Spain contributed samples from acute and convalescent COVID-19.

Source study methods: Estimation of nucleated cell counts was performed using reference gene primer amplification. Sequenced by immunoSEQ multiplex PCR; TCRdb stores in-frame clones only, minus some. Clone size and the V and J calls come from that table; the DNA yielded D and trimming. The sample holds about 260,000 clones; around 80% are singletons and the top ten take over 4%. Living in 25 or so US areas, the participants were between roughly 18 and 89 years of age. Membership in each cohort depended on participant-reported clinical history. V was shortened by 1 base and J by 5 bases, with 8 bases between the two germline ends. Germline V lookup: CDR1 KGHSH, CDR2 LQKENI. The CDR3 contains 14 residues.

The sequencing input was PBMCs or T cells enriched from blood (not recorded which). The sequence derives from a man aged 25 to 40 with acute COVID-19. The chain uses TRBV18 and TRBJ2-2; maybe TRBD2 (5 bases). CDR3 protein: CASSPREFTGELFF. The CDR3 region has the DNA TGTGCCAGCTCACCACGGGAGTTTACCGGGGAGCTGTTTTTT.